The 25 T cell receptor beta chains below were found in one sample sequenced in a study of Ad26.COV2.S vaccination and SARS-CoV-2 variants. Treatment of the sample: approximately 18 received Ad26.COV2.S at low or high dose, single or two shots; about 5 received placebo; per-sample allocation not given. Day 63 after the first vaccine or placebo injection was the time point for sampling. Profiled with immunoSEQ multiplex PCR; TCRdb holds only in-frame clones, not every one. The table records around 450,000 clones, 70% to 90% of them present only once. Here the sequenced sample was peripheral blood, taken in a trial of Ad26.COV2.S vaccine versus placebo. Receptors were obtained from a person aged 18 to 59 who received the Ad26.COV2.S COVID-19 vaccine or a placebo.

The chain uses TRBV30 and TRBJ1-2, with D perhaps matching TRBD1 (5 bases). V dropped 4 bases and J dropped 7 bases, with 22 bases sitting between them. Germline values: CDR1 GTSNPN, CDR2 SVGIG (reference sequence). This CDR3 has 15 amino acids. The CDR3 loop reads CAWIEDIRYSGGYTF. DNA of the CDR3: TGTGCCTGGATAGAGGACATCCGATACAGCGGTGGCTACACCTTC.

CDR3 sequence reads: CASRETGSSYEQYF. CDR3 sequence (DNA): TGTGCCAGCAGAGAGACAGGGTCCTCCTACGAGCAGTACTTC. The chain couples TRBV2 to TRBJ2-7, with 7 positions matching TRBD1. The CDR3 totals 14 residues. V lost 6 bases to trimming and J lost 0 bases; unmatched junction nucleotides: 5. Germline V gives CDR1 SNHLY, CDR2 FYNNEI.

The J gene is TRBJ2-7, the V gene TRBV27; 7 bases fit TRBD2. Per germline, CDR1 MNHEY and CDR2 SMNVEV (reference sequence). V trimming: 4 bases; J trimming: 4 bases; junction bases outside the gene matches: 7. This CDR3 has 14 residues. Written as DNA, the CDR3 is TGTGCCAGCAGTTGGGGTGCGGGGGAATACGAGCAGTACTTC. This codes for CASSWGAGEYEQYF.

The genes are TRBV7-8 and TRBJ1-1; the D gene is possibly TRBD1 (5 bases). The CDR3 runs to 14 residues. V dropped 6 bases and J dropped 3 bases, with 14 bases sitting between them. CDR1 and CDR2 from the germline V gene are SGHVS and FQNEAQ. The chain's CDR3 is CASSEPGLHTEAFF. CDR3 bases: TGTGCCAGCAGTGAACCGGGACTCCACACTGAAGCTTTCTTT. Using reference TRBV7-8 and TRBJ1-1 for the parts outside the CDR3, the full variable domain is GAGVSQSPRYKVAKRGQDVALRCDPISGHVSLFWYQQALGQGPEFLTYFQNEAQLDKSGLPSDRFFAERPEGSVSTLKIQRTQQEDSAVYLCASSEPGLHTEAFFGQGTRLTVV.

The chain joins TRBV28 to TRBJ2-2, with unresolved D. Trimming removed 7 bases from V and 1 base from J, with 10 bases in between. Looked up from germline, CDR1 is MDHEN and CDR2 is SYDVKM. The CDR3 spans 14 residues. The CDR3 loop is CASIGSKNTGELFF. The CDR3 DNA sequence: TGTGCCAGCATTGGGTCAAAGAACACCGGGGAGCTGTTTTTT.

The chain combines TRBV19 with TRBJ1-1, with D possibly being TRBD1 (5 bases). V lost 2 bases, J lost 7 bases, and 17 bases lay in between. The V gene's germline CDR1 is LNHDA and CDR2 SQIVND (reference sequence). The CDR3 has 15 residues. The CDR3 protein is CASSISHWGNNEAFF. The CDR3 DNA reads TGTGCCAGTAGTATAAGTCATTGGGGGAATAATGAAGCTTTCTTT.

This chain uses TRBV27 with TRBJ1-1, with a tentative D call TRBD1 (5 bases). Per the germline V gene, CDR1 is MNHEY and CDR2 is SMNVEV (reference sequence). CDR3 length: 13 amino acids. V lost 2 bases and J lost 8, with 12 bases in between. The CDR3 reads CASSLGQGREAFF. The CDR3 coding sequence is TGTGCCAGCAGTTTAGGGCAGGGCAGGGAAGCTTTCTTT.

V and J are TRBV9 and TRBJ2-3; 7 nucleotides match TRBD1. The CDR3 runs to 14 residues. The germline gives CDR1 SGDLS, CDR2 YYNGEE. The trim removed 4 bases at V and 7 bases at J, leaving 9 bases unmatched. The CDR3 region has the DNA TGTGCCAGCAGCTCGGGACAGCTCTCGTATACGCAGTATTTT. Protein: CASSSGQLSYTQYF.

V is TRBV19 and J is TRBJ2-3, with no clear D. V gave up 5 bases and J gave up 0 bases, with 12 bases separating them. The CDR3 contains 15 residues. Germline V lookup: CDR1 LNHDA, CDR2 SQIVND (reference sequence). CDR3 sequence: CASSLAAASTDTQYF. The DNA of the CDR3 is TGTGCCAGTAGTCTCGCCGCGGCAAGCACAGATACGCAGTATTTT.

The chain has TRBV20-1 and TRBJ2-5; 15 nucleotides line up with TRBD2. The germline V gene has CDR1 DFQATT and CDR2 SNEGSKA (reference sequence). V was clipped by 3 bases and J by 5 bases; unmatched bases: 10. The CDR3 extends over 17 amino acids. Here the CDR3 reads CSASEPGLAGGGETQYF. CDR3 DNA sequence: TGCAGTGCTAGTGAACCGGGACTAGCGGGGGGTGGGGAGACCCAGTACTTC.

The chain has TRBV10-1 and TRBJ1-6; 8 nucleotides line up with TRBD1. Germline loops: CDR1 WNHNN, CDR2 SYGVQD (reference sequence). CDR3 length: 16 residues. V shed 9 bases, J shed 4 bases, and the junction held 11 bases outside the gene matches. The CDR3: CARGTGPKPYNSPLHF. The CDR3 nucleotides read TGCGCCAGAGGGACAGGACCTAAACCTTATAATTCACCCCTCCACTTT.

The rearrangement joins TRBV6-1 to TRBJ1-1; TRBD1 might be the D (5 bases). This CDR3 has 19 residues. V lost 2 bases and J lost 0, with 22 bases in between. CDR1 and CDR2 from the germline V gene are MNHNS and SASEGT. CDR3: CASSERTESKGPLNTEAFF. In nucleotides, the CDR3 is TGTGCCAGCAGTGAACGAACAGAAAGCAAGGGGCCACTGAACACTGAAGCTTTCTTT.

With respect to this clone: Other DNA sequences in the same sample also yield this CDR3. V usage is TRBV5-6 and J usage is TRBJ2-7, with a possible D match to TRBD1 (6 bases). The CDR3 is 13 amino acids. The V gene's germline CDR1 is SGHDT and CDR2 YYEEEE. V was clipped by 1 base and J by 1 base, with 6 bases between them. The CDR3 sequence is CASSLTGSYEQYF. For the CDR3, the DNA is TGTGCCAGCAGCTTGACAGGGTCCTACGAGCAGTACTTC.

This clone was counted only a few times. The V gene is TRBV6-2 or TRBV6-3, the J gene TRBJ1-4; possibly TRBD1 for D (5 bases). V lost 5 bases and J 10 bases, leaving 23 bases between the germline ends. This CDR3 has 16 amino acids. Looked up from germline, CDR1 is MNHEY and CDR2 is SVGEGT. The CDR3 reads CASSMGGRARVGKLFF. The CDR3 bases are TGTGCCAGCAGTATGGGGGGACGGGCCCGGGTCGGAAAACTGTTTTTT.

V and J are TRBV4-1 and TRBJ2-7; TRBD1 agrees at 7 bases. Germline CDR1 and CDR2: MGHRA and YSYEKL. The CDR3 runs 14 residues. Trimming at V came to 4 bases and at J to 4 bases, leaving 7 bases not matched to a gene. The CDR3, as DNA: TGCGCCAGCAGCCCCCGATCGACAGGGTACGAGCAGTACTTC. As protein: CASSPRSTGYEQYF.

The rearrangement uses TRBV6-2 or TRBV6-3 and TRBJ2-7, with a weak D call TRBD2 (6 bases). Per germline, CDR1 MNHEY and CDR2 SVGEGT. This CDR3 is 14 amino acids long. V was pared by 0 bases and J by 6 bases, with 12 bases between. For the CDR3, the DNA is TGTGCCAGCAGTTACTCGTTGGGGGGTCCCGAGCAGTACTTC. Residues: CASSYSLGGPEQYF.

This clone was seen only once. The V and J genes are TRBV28 and TRBJ2-1, with TRBD2 as a possible D gene (5 bases). The V gene's germline CDR1 is MDHEN and CDR2 SYDVKM. The CDR3 spans 11 residues. V gave up 3 bases and J gave up 9 bases, with 6 bases separating them. The CDR3, as DNA: TGTGCCAGCAGTTTTACTAGTGAGCAGTTCTTC. Protein: CASSFTSEQFF. The full variable domain, rest sourced from reference TRBV28 and TRBJ2-1, is DVKVTQSSRYLVKRTGEKVFLECVQDMDHENMFWYRQDPGLGLRLIYFSYDVKMKEKGDIPEGYSVSREKKERFSLILESASTNQTSMYLCASSFTSEQFFGPGTRLTVL.

This clone was counted once. The chain links TRBV29-1 to TRBJ1-2; D possibly corresponds to TRBD1 (5 bases). Germline values: CDR1 SQVTM, CDR2 ANQGSEA. V dropped 0 bases and J dropped 8 bases, with 13 bases sitting between them. The CDR3 has 13 amino acids. The CDR3, as DNA: TGCAGCGTTGAAGAAGGGACGGGGAGAGGCTACACCTTC. Its protein product is CSVEEGTGRGYTF. Full variable domain (missing parts from reference TRBV29-1 and TRBJ1-2): SAVISQKPSRDICQRGTSLTIQCQVDSQVTMMFWYRQQPGQSLTLIATANQGSEATYESGFVIDKFPISRPNLTFSTLTVSNMSPEDSSIYLCSVEEGTGRGYTFGSGTRLTVV.

The gene calls are TRBV24-1 and TRBJ1-2, with unresolved D. The CDR3 runs to 14 residues. Looked up from germline, CDR1 is KGHDR and CDR2 is SFDVKD. The germline V and J ends were trimmed by 3 bases and 0 bases, with 7 bases remaining between them. CDR3: CATSDRTSNYGYTF. For the CDR3, the DNA is TGTGCCACCAGTGATCGGACGTCTAACTATGGCTACACCTTC.

This chain connects TRBV27 to TRBJ1-1, with TRBD1 matching 7 bases. The germline gives CDR1 MNHEY, CDR2 SMNVEV (reference sequence). The CDR3 runs 13 residues. V shed 6 bases, J shed 7 bases, and the junction held 8 bases outside the gene matches. CDR3 loop: CASRRSGTDEAFF. The DNA of the CDR3 is TGTGCCAGCAGACGGTCCGGGACAGATGAAGCTTTCTTT.

The chain links TRBV4-3 to TRBJ2-3, with a tentative D call TRBD2 (5 bases). There are 15 residues in the CDR3. From germline, CDR1 is LGHNA and CDR2 YSLEER. V was shortened by 0 bases and J by 2 bases, with 9 bases between the two germline ends. CDR3 loop: CASSQDLALTDTQYF. The CDR3 DNA reads TGCGCCAGCAGCCAAGATCTAGCCCTCACAGATACGCAGTATTTT.

V gene TRBV2 combines with J gene TRBJ2-7; the D gene could be TRBD1 or TRBD2 (6 bases each). Trimming removed 5 bases from V and 5 bases from J, with 16 bases in between. CDR1 is SNHLY, CDR2 FYNNEI, per germline. This CDR3 region has 14 residues. The CDR3 DNA follows: TGTGCCAGCAGTACGGGGGCGAGTCTCGACGAGCAGTACTTC. Protein product: CASSTGASLDEQYF.

CDR3 DNA sequence: TGTGCCAGCAGTTACTTCGGCCCATCGGGGGAGCAGTTCTTC. Translation: CASSYFGPSGEQFF. V gene TRBV6-2 or TRBV6-3 combines with J gene TRBJ2-1; TRBD2 might be the D (5 bases). V lost 1 base to trimming and J lost 10 bases, with 14 bases between them. CDR3 size: 14 residues. Germline V lookup: CDR1 MNHEY, CDR2 SVGEGT.

The chain couples TRBV19 to TRBJ2-1; D gene uncertain. The germline gives CDR1 LNHDA, CDR2 SQIVND (reference sequence). The CDR3 is 15 amino acids. Between the trimmed V and J ends, which lost 2 bases and 0 bases, there was a span of 8 bases. The CDR3 DNA reads as TGTGCCAGTAGTATAAGAGGAGCCTCCTACAATGAGCAGTTCTTC. The encoded protein is CASSIRGASYNEQFF.

This rearrangement joins TRBV15 to TRBJ1-2, with D maybe TRBD1 (5 bases). With 0 bases removed from V and 4 bases from J, the gap between germline ends came to 9 bases. There are 14 residues in the CDR3. The V gene's germline CDR1 is LNHNV and CDR2 YYDKDF (reference sequence). CDR3 amino acids: CATSRDGGGYGYTF. CDR3 coding DNA: TGTGCCACCAGCAGAGATGGTGGGGGCTATGGCTACACCTTC.